The 14 T cell receptor beta chains listed next were all sequenced from one sample in a study of regulatory T cells in long-lasting Graves disease (dated by TCRdb to the early 2020s). In the paper's terms, the time point label means: newly diagnosed GD, antithyroid drugs for less than 3 months. For both TCR sequencing and RNA sequencing, RNA was extracted from PBMCs in TRIzol. Receptors were amplified or captured by multiplex PCR. TCRdb shows the sequencer as Illumina HiSeq 4000. To build TCR beta libraries, CDR3 regions were amplified by Arm-PCR using iRepertoire HTBI primers. TCRdb reprocessed the public reads (quality trimming at Q25 with fastp, clone calling with MiXCR) and kept in-frame beta chains. Rows merge per CDR3 protein into single entries with the most common DNA and genes. The sample table contains 400,000 to 500,000 distinct CDR3 sequences; only one count was recorded for less than 15% of them. Approximately 17% of the sample is in the top ten clones.

This sample was shared with a second study, whose subject was T cells in Graves' hyperthyroidism and ophthalmopathy.

This specimen was peripheral blood mononuclear cells (PBMCs), taken at new diagnosis, from a patient treated with antithyroid drugs. The receptors originated from a woman aged 45-65 years with Graves disease. Donor details come from another sample of the same person, matched by shared clones.

This clonotype has only a few counts. This chain links TRBV10-3 with TRBJ1-1; D possibly corresponds to TRBD1 (6 bases). This CDR3 has 16 residues. CDR1 and CDR2 (germline): ENHRY, SYGVKD. Trimming took off 2 bases at V and 5 bases at J, with 18 bases between the two ends. CDR3 nucleotide sequence: TGTGCCATCAGTGAGAGCTTGGGGGGCAGCGGAACTGAAGCTTTCTTT. This encodes CAISESLGGSGTEAFF.

This clonotype was seen more than once but under ten times. The rearrangement uses TRBV2 and TRBJ2-2, with a weak D call TRBD2 (5 bases). The CDR3 consists of 14 residues. Looked up from germline, CDR1 is SNHLY and CDR2 is FYNNEI. V was shortened by 2 bases and J by 7 bases, with 11 bases between the two germline ends. The CDR3 DNA sequence: TGTGCCAGCAGTGAATGGAGCGGAATCGGGGAGCTGTTTTTT. Translating it yields CASSEWSGIGELFF.

This clonotype was detected many times. The rearrangement links TRBV10-3 to TRBJ1-5; D remains unclear. V dropped 2 bases and J dropped 5 bases, with 4 bases sitting between them. This CDR3 region has 12 residues. CDR1 ENHRY and CDR2 SYGVKD come from the germline V gene. CDR3 sequence reads: CAISEPDQPQHF. The CDR3 DNA reads as TGTGCCATCAGTGAGCCCGATCAGCCCCAGCATTTT.

The genes are TRBV12-3 or TRBV12-4 and TRBJ2-2, with D maybe TRBD2 (6 bases). The V and J ends lost 7 bases and 5 bases respectively, with 17 bases between them. This CDR3 has 15 residues. The CDR3 DNA follows: TGTGCCAGCAACATCCCGGGACTCCAAACCGGGGAGCTGTTTTTT. Translating gives CASNIPGLQTGELFF.

V and J are TRBV20-1 and TRBJ2-1; D unresolved. The CDR3 runs 14 residues. Trimming took 5 bases from V and 3 from J, leaving 14 bases between them. CDR1 is DFQATT and CDR2 is SNEGSKA in the germline V gene (reference sequence). The DNA of the CDR3 is TGCAGTGCTGCTCAGAGAGAAGACTACAATGAGCAGTTCTTC. It is translated as CSAAQREDYNEQFF.

This clonotype turned up a few times. Given a much more abundant clone one base away, this may be a read error. The chain is built from TRBV12-3 or TRBV12-4 and TRBJ2-2; no clear D. The V end lost 2 bases, the J end lost 5 bases, and 6 bases lay between the germline ends. The CDR3 totals 13 residues. The CDR3 loop reads CASSLLETGELFF. CDR3 nucleotides: TGTGCCAGCAGTTTATTGGAGACCGGGGAGCTGTTTTTT.

This clonotype was detected many times. The chain couples TRBV28 to TRBJ2-5; D remains unclear. The germline V and J ends were trimmed by 5 bases and 2 bases, with 12 bases remaining between them. This CDR3 has 14 residues. Per germline, CDR1 MDHEN and CDR2 SYDVKM. The CDR3 coding sequence is TGTGCCAGCAGTAGCATCCAGGCACAAGAGACCCAGTACTTC. This encodes CASSSIQAQETQYF.

This clonotype has a count of ten or more. The chain links TRBV19 to TRBJ1-5; a possible D gene is TRBD1 (6 bases). V lost 4 bases and J lost 3, with 13 bases in between. Germline-derived CDR1 and CDR2 are LNHDA and SQIVND (reference sequence). The CDR3 totals 15 residues. CDR3: CASSRAGQLNQPQHF. DNA of the CDR3: TGTGCCAGTAGTAGGGCTGGACAGCTCAATCAGCCCCAGCATTTT.

A note on this clonotype: Since a far larger clone is one base different, this is likely a read error. The rearrangement uses TRBV11-2 and TRBJ2-1, with 7 bases aligning to TRBD2. The germline CDR1 and CDR2 sequences are SGHAT and FQNNGV. The CDR3 is 12 amino acids. The CDR3, as DNA: TGTGGCAGCAGTTCTGGGGGGGATGAGCAGTTCTTC. The encoded protein is CGSSSGGDEQFF.

This clonotype showed up many times. V usage is TRBV9 and J usage is TRBJ1-1, with D possibly matching TRBD1 (5 bases). The V gene's germline CDR1 is SGDLS and CDR2 YYNGEE. CDR3 size: 13 residues. Trimming stripped 3 bases from V and 6 bases from J, with 12 bases between. The CDR3 sequence is CASSAGSQAEAFF. The CDR3 region has the DNA TGTGCCAGCAGCGCAGGGTCCCAAGCTGAAGCTTTCTTT.

This clonotype has at least ten counts. CDR3: CASSVFRYNEQFF. In nucleotides, the CDR3 is TGTGCCAGCAGTGTTTTTCGCTACAATGAGCAGTTCTTC. The chain has TRBV2 and TRBJ2-1, with D unclear. This CDR3 is 13 amino acids long. V lost 4 bases and J lost 3, with 7 bases in between. CDR1 and CDR2 from the germline V gene are SNHLY and FYNNEI.

A few counts support this clonotype. The chain is built from TRBV6-1 and TRBJ1-6; perhaps TRBD1 as D (5 bases). The CDR3 length is 14 residues. Trimming pared 0 bases from V and 14 bases from J, leaving 14 bases between. CDR1 is MNHNS, CDR2 SASEGT, per germline. The DNA for the CDR3 is TGTGCCAGCAGTGAAGCAGGAGGGGCCAGCTCCCTCCACTTT. Its translation: CASSEAGGASSLHF.

This clonotype has a count of ten or more. The J gene is TRBJ1-4, the V gene TRBV28; D remains unclear. V dropped 3 bases and J dropped 12 bases, with 14 bases sitting between them. Per the germline V gene, CDR1 is MDHEN and CDR2 is SYDVKM. The CDR3 has 13 amino acids. As DNA, the CDR3 is TGTGCCAGCAGTTTTGGGCCGACCTCGGAACTGTTTTTT. This gives the protein CASSFGPTSELFF.

This clonotype showed up many times. This sequence joins TRBV7-3 and TRBJ2-1, with D possibly matching TRBD2 (7 bases). Looked up from germline, CDR1 is SGHTA and CDR2 is FQGTGA. CDR3 size: 14 residues. V lost 2 bases, J lost 5 bases, and 10 bases lay in between. The CDR3 here is CASSLEGGNNEQFF. CDR3 nucleotide sequence: TGTGCCAGCAGCTTAGAGGGGGGGAACAATGAGCAGTTCTTC.